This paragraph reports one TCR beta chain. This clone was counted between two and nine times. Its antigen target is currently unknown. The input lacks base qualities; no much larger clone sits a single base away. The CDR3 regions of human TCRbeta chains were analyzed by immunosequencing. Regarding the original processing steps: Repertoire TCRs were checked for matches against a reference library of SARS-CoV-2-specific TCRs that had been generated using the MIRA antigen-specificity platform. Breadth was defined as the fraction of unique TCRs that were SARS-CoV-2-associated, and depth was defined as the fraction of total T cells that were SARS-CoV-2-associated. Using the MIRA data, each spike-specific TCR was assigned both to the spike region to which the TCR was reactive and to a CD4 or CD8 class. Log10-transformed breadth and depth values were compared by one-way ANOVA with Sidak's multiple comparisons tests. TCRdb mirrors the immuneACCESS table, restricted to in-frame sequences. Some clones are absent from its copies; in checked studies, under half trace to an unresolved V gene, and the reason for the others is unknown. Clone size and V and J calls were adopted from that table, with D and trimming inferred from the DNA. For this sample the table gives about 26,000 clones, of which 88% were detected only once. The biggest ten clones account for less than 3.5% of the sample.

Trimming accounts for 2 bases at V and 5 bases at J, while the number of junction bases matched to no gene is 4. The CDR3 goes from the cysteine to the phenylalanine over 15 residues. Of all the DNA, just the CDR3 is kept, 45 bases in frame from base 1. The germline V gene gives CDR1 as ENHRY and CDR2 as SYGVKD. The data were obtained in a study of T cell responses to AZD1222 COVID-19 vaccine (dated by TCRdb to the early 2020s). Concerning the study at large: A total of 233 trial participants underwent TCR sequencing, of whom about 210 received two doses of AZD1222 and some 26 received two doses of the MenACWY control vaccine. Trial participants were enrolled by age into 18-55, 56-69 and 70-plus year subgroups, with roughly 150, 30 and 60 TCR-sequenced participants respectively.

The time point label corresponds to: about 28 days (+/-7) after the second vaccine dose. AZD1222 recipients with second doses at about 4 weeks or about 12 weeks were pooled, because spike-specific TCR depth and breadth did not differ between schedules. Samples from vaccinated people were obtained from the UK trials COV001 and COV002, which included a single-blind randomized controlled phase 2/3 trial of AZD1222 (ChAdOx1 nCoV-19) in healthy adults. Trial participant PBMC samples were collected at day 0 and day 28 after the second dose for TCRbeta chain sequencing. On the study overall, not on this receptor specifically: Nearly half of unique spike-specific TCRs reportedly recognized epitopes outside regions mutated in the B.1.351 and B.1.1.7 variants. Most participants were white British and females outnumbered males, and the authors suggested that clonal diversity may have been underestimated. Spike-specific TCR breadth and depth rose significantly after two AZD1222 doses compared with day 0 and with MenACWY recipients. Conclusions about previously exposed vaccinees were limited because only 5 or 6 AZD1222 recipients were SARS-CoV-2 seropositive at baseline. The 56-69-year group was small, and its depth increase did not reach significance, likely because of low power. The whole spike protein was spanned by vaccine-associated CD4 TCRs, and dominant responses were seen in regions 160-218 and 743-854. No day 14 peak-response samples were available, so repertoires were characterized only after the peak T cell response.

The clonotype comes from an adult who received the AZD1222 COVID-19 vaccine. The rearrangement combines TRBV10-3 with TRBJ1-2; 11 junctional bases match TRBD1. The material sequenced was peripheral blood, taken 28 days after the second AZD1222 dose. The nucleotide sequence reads TGTGCCATCAGTGAGCGACGGGACAGGGGGTATGGCTACACCTTC. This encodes CAISERRDRGYGYTF.